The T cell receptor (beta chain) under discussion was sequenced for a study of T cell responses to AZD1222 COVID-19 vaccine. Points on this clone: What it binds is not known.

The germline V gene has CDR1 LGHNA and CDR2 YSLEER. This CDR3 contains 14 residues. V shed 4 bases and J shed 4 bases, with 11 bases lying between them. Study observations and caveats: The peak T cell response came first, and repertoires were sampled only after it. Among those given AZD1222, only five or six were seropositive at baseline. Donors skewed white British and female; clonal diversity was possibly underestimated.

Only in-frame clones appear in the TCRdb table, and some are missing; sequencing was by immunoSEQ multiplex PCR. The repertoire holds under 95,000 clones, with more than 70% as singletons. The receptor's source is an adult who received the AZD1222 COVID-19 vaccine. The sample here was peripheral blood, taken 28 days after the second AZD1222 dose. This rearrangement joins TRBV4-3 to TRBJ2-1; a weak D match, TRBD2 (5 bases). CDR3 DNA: TGCGCCAGCAGCCCGGTTGAGGGTTACAATGAGCAGTTCTTC. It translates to CASSPVEGYNEQFF.